This TCR beta chain derives from a study of CD8+ T cells in alopecia areata. Across the study: Among treated patients, oral tofacitinib was administered at 5 to 10 mg twice daily. Whole-study findings and limits: Sharing of TCRs across patients appeared less clear than in mice, possibly for HLA-related reasons. Clonality in lesional scalp, especially alopecia totalis/universalis, exceeded that of normal scalp.

This clone has a handful of counts. As yet, its antigen is unknown. Distinct nucleotide sequences in the sample also encode this CDR3. Trimming took 4 bases from V and 2 from J, leaving 8 bases between them. CDR1 is SQVTM, CDR2 ANQGSEA, per germline. This CDR3 has 12 amino acids. After isolation, RNA underwent reverse transcription to generate cDNA as the sequencing template. Here immunoSEQ multiplex PCR was the method, and the copy in TCRdb shows in-frame clones only, minus some. Of around 250,000 clones detected, roughly 69% appear once; the ten largest clones hold 1% to 1.5%. Lesional scalp punch biopsies and peripheral blood came from alopecia areata patients.

The material sequenced was CD4+ T cells sorted from blood, taken at week 0. The V gene is TRBV29-1, the J gene TRBJ1-2; D not resolved. The clonotype originates from a human donor with alopecia areata. As DNA, the CDR3 is TGCAGCGTTGGGGGAGCCAACTATGGCTACACCTTC. It specifies CSVGGANYGYTF.